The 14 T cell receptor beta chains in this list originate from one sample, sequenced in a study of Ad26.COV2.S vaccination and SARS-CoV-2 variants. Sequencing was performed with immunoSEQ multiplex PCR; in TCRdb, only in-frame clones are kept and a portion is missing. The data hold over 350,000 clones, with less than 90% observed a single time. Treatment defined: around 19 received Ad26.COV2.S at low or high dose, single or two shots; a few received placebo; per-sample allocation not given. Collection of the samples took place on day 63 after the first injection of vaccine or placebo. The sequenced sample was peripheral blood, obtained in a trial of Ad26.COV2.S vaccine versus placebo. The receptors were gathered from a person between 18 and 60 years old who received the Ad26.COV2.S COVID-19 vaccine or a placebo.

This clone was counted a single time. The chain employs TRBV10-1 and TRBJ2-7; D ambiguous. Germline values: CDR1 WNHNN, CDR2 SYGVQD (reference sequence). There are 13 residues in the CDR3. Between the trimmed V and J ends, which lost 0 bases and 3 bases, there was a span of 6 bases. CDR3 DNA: TGCGCCAGCAGTGAGTCTGCCGGCTACGAGCAGTACTTC. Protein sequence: CASSESAGYEQYF.

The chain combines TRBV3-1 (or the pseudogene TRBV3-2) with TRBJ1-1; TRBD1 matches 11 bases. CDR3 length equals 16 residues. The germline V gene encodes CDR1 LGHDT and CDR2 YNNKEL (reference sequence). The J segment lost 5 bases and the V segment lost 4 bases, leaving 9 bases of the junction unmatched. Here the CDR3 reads CASSPGTGGGKTEAFF. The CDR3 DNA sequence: TGTGCCAGCAGCCCGGGGACAGGGGGAGGGAAGACTGAAGCTTTCTTT.

The CDR3 protein is CASSRRGGQSGELFF. The CDR3 coding sequence is TGTGCCAGCAGTCGACGGGGGGGCCAGTCCGGGGAGCTGTTTTTT. The chain couples TRBV6-5 to TRBJ2-2, with TRBD2 matching 8 bases. This CDR3 comprises 15 residues. The ends lost 5 bases at V and 6 bases at J; junction bases unmatched: 8. Germline CDR1 and CDR2: MNHEY and SVGAGI.

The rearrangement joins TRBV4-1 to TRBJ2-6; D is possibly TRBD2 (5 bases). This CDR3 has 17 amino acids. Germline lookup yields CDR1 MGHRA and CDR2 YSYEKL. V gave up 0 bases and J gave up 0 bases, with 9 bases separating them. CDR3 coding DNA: TGCGCCAGCAGCCAAGAAAGGGCGGGCTCTGGGGCCAACGTCCTGACTTTC. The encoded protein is CASSQERAGSGANVLTF.

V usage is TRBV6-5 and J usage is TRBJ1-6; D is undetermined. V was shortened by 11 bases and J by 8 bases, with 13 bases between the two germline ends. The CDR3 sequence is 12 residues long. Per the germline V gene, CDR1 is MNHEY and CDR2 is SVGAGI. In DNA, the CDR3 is TGTGCCGCTCGGTTATCGGATTCACCCCTCCACTTT. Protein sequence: CAARLSDSPLHF.

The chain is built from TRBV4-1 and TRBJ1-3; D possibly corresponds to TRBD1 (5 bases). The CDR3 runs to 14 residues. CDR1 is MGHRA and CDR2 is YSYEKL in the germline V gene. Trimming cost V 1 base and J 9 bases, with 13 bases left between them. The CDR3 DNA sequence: TGCGCCAGCAGCCAAGGATTAAGGGACCCCACCATATATTTT. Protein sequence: CASSQGLRDPTIYF.

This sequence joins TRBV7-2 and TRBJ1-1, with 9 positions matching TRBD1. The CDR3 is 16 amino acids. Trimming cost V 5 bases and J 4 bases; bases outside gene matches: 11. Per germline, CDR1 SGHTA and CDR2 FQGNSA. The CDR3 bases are TGTGCCAGCAGCGCTACGACAGGGGGATCGGGCACTGAAGCTTTCTTT. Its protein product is CASSATTGGSGTEAFF.

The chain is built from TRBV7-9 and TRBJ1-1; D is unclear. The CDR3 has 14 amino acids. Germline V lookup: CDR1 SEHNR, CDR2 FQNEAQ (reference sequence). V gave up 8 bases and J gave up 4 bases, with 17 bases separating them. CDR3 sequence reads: CASSLDLLGTEAFF. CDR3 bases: TGTGCCAGCTCCCTGGACTTGTTAGGCACTGAAGCTTTCTTT.

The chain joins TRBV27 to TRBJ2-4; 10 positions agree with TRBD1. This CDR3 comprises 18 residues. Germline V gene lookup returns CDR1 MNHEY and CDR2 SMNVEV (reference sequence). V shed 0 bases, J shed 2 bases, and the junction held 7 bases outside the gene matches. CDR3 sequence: CASSLSWGTGVSKNIQYF. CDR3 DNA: TGTGCCAGCAGTTTATCGTGGGGGACAGGGGTTTCCAAAAACATTCAGTACTTC.

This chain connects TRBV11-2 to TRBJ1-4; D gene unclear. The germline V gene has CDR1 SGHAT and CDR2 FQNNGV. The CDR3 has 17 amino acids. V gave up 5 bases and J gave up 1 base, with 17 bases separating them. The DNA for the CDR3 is TGTGCCAGCAGCCCCCACTCCCCCGGGGTAACTAATGAAAAACTGTTTTTT. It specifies CASSPHSPGVTNEKLFF.

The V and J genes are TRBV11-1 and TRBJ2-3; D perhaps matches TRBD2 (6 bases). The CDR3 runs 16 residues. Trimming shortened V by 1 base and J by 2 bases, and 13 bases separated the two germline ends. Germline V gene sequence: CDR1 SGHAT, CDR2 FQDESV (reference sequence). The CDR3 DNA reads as TGTGCCAGCAGCTTAGTTGGCGGGACCACCACAGATACGCAGTATTTT. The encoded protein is CASSLVGGTTTDTQYF.

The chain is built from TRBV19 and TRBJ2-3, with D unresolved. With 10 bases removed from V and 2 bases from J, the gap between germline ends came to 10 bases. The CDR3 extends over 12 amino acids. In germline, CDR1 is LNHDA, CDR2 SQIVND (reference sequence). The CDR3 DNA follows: TGTGCCACGAATGGAAACACAGATACGCAGTATTTT. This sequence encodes CATNGNTDTQYF. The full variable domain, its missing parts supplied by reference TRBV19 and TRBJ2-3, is DGGITQSPKYLFRKEGQNVTLSCEQNLNHDAMYWYRQDPGQGLRLIYYSQIVNDFQKGDIAEGYSVSREKKESFPLTVTSAQKNPTAFYLCATNGNTDTQYFGPGTRLTVL.

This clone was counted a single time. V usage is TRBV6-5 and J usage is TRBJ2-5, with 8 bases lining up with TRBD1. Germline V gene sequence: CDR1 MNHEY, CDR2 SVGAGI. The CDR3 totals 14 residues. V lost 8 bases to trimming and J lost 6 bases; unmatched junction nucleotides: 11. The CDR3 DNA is TGTGCCAGCCAAAATCAGGGGGCGATAAAGACCCAGTACTTC. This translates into CASQNQGAIKTQYF.

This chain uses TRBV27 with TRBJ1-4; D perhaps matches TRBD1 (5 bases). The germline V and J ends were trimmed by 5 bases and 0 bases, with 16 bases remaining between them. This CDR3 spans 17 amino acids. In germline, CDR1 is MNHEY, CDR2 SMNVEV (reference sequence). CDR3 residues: CASSPQQGGATNEKLFF. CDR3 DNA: TGTGCCAGCAGTCCCCAGCAGGGAGGTGCAACTAATGAAAAACTGTTTTTT.